A selection of T cell receptor beta chains follows, all from one sample in a study of CD8+ T cells in alopecia areata. This table comes from immunoSEQ multiplex PCR, and its TCRdb copy is limited to in-frame clones, with some not included. The data contain roughly 76,000 clones, 29% of them singletons. Sequencing used CD8+ T cells sorted from blood, obtained at week 4, from a patient treated with tofacitinib. These TCRs come from a human donor with alopecia areata. The CDR3 runs from the conserved cysteine through the conserved F or W. A D gene is named only where the DNA matches it firmly. The size field is filled for only some rows; it gives once, few, many or a size class.

CDR3aa	CDR3nt	v_gene	j_gene	abundance	d_gene
CASSPGVGMNTEAFF	TGTGCCAGCTCGCCCGGGGTGGGAATGAACACTGAAGCTTTCTTT	TRBV18	TRBJ1-1	once	.
CASSTWETQYF	TGCGCCAGCAGCACTTGGGAGACCCAGTACTTC	TRBV4-1	TRBJ2-5	.	.
CSVELGLEQGTQYF	TGCAGCGTTGAACTGGGACTCGAACAAGGGACCCAGTACTTC	TRBV29-1	TRBJ2-5	.	.
CASSFGGTAYEQYF	TGTGCCAGCAGCTTCGGGGGCACAGCCTACGAGCAGTACTTC	TRBV11-2	TRBJ2-7	few	.
CSVVVSPVEQYF	TGCAGCGTTGTTGTTAGCCCTGTCGAGCAGTACTTC	TRBV29-1	TRBJ2-7	.	.
CASSLYTNTGELFF	TGTGCCAGCAGCCTCTACACGAACACCGGGGAGCTGTTTTTT	TRBV9	TRBJ2-2	few	.
CASSSNRGPSNQPQHF	TGTGCCAGCAGCTCCAACAGGGGGCCAAGCAATCAGCCCCAGCATTTT	TRBV7-9	TRBJ1-5	.	TRBD1
CSVQLGQGVGQPQHF	TGCAGCGTTCAGCTCGGACAGGGAGTAGGACAGCCCCAGCATTTT	TRBV29-1	TRBJ1-5	few	TRBD1
CASSPVPGKEAFF	TGCGCCAGCAGCCCGGTGCCGGGGAAAGAAGCTTTCTTT	TRBV4-3	TRBJ1-1	.	.
CASFQASGANVLTF	TGTGCCAGCTTTCAGGCATCTGGGGCCAACGTCCTGACTTTC	TRBV19	TRBJ2-6	.	.
CAWGLAENTQYF	TGTGCCTGGGGACTAGCGGAGAATACGCAGTATTTT	TRBV30	TRBJ2-3	.	TRBD2
CASTPGGGEQYF	TGTGCCAGCACCCCGGGAGGAGGCGAGCAGTACTTC	TRBV4-2	TRBJ2-7	few	TRBD2
CSVTGKVGEQYF	TGCAGCGTTACAGGGAAGGTGGGCGAGCAGTACTTC	TRBV29-1	TRBJ2-7	.	.
CASSLGLAGGNEQYF	TGTGCCAGCAGCCTAGGACTAGCGGGAGGCAACGAGCAGTACTTC	TRBV5-4	TRBJ2-7	few	TRBD2
CSVVSGTGELFF	TGCAGCGTTGTGTCTGGGACCGGGGAGCTGTTTTTT	TRBV29-1	TRBJ2-2	.	.
CASSLIRLAGGLIPYEQYF	TGTGCCAGCAGCTTAATCCGACTAGCGGGAGGGCTGATCCCCTACGAGCAGTACTTC	TRBV7-9	TRBJ2-7	.	TRBD2
CASRDPGEVVPPGANVLTF	TGTGCCAGCAGGGACCCGGGGGAGGTGGTCCCCCCTGGGGCCAACGTCCTGACTTTC	TRBV2	TRBJ2-6	.	.
CASSLATGVETQYF	TGTGCCAGCAGCTTAGCGACAGGGGTAGAGACCCAGTACTTC	TRBV13	TRBJ2-5	.	TRBD1
CASSFWTGSYEQYF	TGTGCCAGCAGCTTCTGGACTGGCTCCTACGAGCAGTACTTC	TRBV7-8	TRBJ2-7	.	.
CASSAGDGYTF	TGTGCCAGCAGCGCGGGAGATGGCTACACCTTC	TRBV9	TRBJ1-2	few	.
CAIGQLHSGANVLTF	TGTGCCATCGGACAGTTACACTCTGGGGCCAACGTCCTGACTTTC	TRBV6-5	TRBJ2-6	.	.
CASSGGRVATEAFF	TGCGCCAGCAGTGGGGGCAGGGTGGCCACTGAAGCTTTCTTT	TRBV10-2	TRBJ1-1	few	.
CAWRTGLSNEQFF	TGTGCCTGGCGGACAGGGTTAAGTAATGAGCAGTTCTTC	TRBV30	TRBJ2-1	few	TRBD1
CASSFLTVGETQYF	TGTGCCAGCAGCTTCTTGACAGTAGGGGAGACCCAGTACTTC	TRBV13	TRBJ2-5	few	.
CASSQESVSREKLFF	TGCGCCAGCAGCCAAGAGAGTGTATCGCGAGAAAAACTGTTTTTT	TRBV4-1	TRBJ1-4	.	.